This T cell receptor beta chain was obtained from a study of cytomegalovirus exposure and HLA in healthy donors. This PCR relied on a set of 60 Vbeta primers and 13 Jbeta primers. Assay used: immunoSEQ multiplex PCR; TCRdb lists only in-frame clones, some missing. The sample yields approximately 160,000 clones, roughly 73% seen once. Germline V lookup: CDR1 SGHTS, CDR2 YDEGEE. With 0 bases removed from V and 5 bases from J, the gap between germline ends came to 11 bases. The CDR3 sequence is 14 residues long. The source is a male donor in good health and CMV-seronegative. The sample comprised PBMCs. The chain employs TRBV5-8 and TRBJ1-1, with D maybe TRBD1 (6 bases). The CDR3 sequence: CASSLAGEWTEAFF. The CDR3 DNA reads as TGTGCCAGCAGCTTGGCAGGGGAATGGACTGAAGCTTTCTTT.